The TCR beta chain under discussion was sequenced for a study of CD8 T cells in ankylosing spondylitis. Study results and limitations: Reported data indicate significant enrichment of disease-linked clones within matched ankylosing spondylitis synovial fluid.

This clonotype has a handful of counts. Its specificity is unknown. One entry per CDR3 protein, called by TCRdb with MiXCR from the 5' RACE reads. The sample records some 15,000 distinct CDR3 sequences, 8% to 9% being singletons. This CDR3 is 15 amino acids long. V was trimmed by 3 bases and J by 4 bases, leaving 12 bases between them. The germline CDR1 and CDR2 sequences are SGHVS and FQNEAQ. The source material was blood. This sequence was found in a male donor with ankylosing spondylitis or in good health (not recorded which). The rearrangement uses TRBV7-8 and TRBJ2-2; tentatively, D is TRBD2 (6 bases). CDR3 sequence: CASSLLGGVTGELFF. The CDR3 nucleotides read TGTGCCAGCAGCTTGCTTGGCGGGGTCACCGGGGAGCTGTTTTTT. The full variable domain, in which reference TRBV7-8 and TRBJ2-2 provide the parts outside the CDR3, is GAGVSQSPRYKVAKRGQDVALRCDPISGHVSLFWYQQALGQGPEFLTYFQNEAQLDKSGLPSDRFFAERPEGSVSTLKIQRTQQEDSAVYLCASSLLGGVTGELFFGEGSRLTVL.